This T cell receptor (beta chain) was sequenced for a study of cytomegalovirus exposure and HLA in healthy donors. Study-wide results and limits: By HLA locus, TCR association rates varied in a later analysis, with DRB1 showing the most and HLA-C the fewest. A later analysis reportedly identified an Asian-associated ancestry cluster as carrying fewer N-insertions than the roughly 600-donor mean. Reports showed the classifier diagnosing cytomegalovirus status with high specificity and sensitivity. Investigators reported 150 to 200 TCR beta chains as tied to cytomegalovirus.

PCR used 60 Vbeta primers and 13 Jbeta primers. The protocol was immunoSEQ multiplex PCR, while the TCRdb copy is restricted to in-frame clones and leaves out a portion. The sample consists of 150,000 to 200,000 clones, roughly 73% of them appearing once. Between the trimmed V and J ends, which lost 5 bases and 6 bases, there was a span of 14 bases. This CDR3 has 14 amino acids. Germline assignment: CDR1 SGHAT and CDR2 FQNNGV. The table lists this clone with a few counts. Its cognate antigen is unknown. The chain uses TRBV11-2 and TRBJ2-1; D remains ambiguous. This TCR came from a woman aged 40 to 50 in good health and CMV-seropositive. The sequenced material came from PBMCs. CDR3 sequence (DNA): TGTGCCAGCAGCCTCCCCCGCGCCCCCAATGAGCAGTTCTTC. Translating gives CASSLPRAPNEQFF.